This T cell receptor beta chain was sequenced during a study of blood T cell repertoires in COVID-19. Method: immunoSEQ multiplex PCR; TCRdb's copy keeps in-frame clones and lacks some. This sample yields under 200,000 clones, of which approximately 84% are seen a single time; 4% to 5% belongs to the top ten. V lost 1 base to trimming and J lost 5 bases; unmatched junction nucleotides: 7. CDR1 and CDR2 (germline): SGHTA, FQGNSA. The CDR3 runs to 17 residues. This chain uses TRBV7-2 with TRBJ2-5; 13 nucleotides match TRBD2. The sequenced sample was peripheral blood. This TCR was recovered from a woman older than 75 with acute or convalescent COVID-19. Written as DNA, the CDR3 is TGTGCCAGCAGCTTAGGCGGAGGACTAGCGGGAGTGGAGACCCAGTACTTC. Translated, it gives CASSLGGGLAGVETQYF.